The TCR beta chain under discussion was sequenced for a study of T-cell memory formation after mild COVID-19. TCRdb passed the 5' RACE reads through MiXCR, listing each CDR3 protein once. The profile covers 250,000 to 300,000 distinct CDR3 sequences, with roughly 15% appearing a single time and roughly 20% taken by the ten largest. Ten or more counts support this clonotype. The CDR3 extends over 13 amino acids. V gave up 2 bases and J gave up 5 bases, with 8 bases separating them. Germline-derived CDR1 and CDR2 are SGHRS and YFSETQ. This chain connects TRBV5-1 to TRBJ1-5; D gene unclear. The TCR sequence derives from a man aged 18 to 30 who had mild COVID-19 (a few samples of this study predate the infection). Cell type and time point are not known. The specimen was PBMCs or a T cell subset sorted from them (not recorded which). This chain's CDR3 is CASSLSRDQPQHF. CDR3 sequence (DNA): TGCGCCAGCAGCTTATCCCGAGATCAGCCCCAGCATTTT.